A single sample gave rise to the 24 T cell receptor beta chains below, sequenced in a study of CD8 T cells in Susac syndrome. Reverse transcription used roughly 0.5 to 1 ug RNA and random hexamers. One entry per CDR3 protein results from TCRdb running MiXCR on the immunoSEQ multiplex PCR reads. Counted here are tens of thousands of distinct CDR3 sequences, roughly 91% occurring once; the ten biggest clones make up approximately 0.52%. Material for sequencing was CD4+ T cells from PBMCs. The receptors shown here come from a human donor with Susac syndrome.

The DNA for the CDR3 is TGTGCCAGCAGGCCCTCGACGCGCCGCGGGAATGAGCAGTTCTTC. This sequence encodes CASRPSTRRGNEQFF. The rearrangement uses TRBV12-3 or TRBV12-4 and TRBJ2-1, with D maybe TRBD2 (5 bases). The ends were cut back, 6 bases at V and 7 bases at J, with 19 bases in the middle. This CDR3 spans 15 amino acids.

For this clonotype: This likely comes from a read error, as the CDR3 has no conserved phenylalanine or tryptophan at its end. The CDR3 is CASSLFTSGRAETQYS. Here the CDR3 DNA reads TGTGCCAGCAGCCTTTTTACTAGCGGGAGGGCCGAGACCCAGTACTCC. J is TRBJ2-5 and V is TRBV28, with 13 bases lining up with TRBD2. There are 16 residues in the CDR3. CDR1 is MDHEN, CDR2 SYDVKM, per germline. The ends lost 6 bases at V and 5 bases at J; junction bases unmatched: 9.

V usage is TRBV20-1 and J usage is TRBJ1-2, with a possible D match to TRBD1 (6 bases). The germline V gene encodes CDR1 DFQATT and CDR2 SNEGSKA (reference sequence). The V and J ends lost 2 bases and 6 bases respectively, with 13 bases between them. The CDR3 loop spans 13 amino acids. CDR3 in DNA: TGCAGTGCTAGATGGGGGGGCGCGGATGGCTACACCTTC. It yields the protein CSARWGGADGYTF.

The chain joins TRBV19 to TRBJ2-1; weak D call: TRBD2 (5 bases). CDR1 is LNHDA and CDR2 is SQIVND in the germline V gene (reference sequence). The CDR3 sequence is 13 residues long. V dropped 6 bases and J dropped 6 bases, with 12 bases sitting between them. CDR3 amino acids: CASRMAGVNEQFF. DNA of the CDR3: TGTGCCAGTAGAATGGCCGGGGTCAATGAGCAGTTCTTC.

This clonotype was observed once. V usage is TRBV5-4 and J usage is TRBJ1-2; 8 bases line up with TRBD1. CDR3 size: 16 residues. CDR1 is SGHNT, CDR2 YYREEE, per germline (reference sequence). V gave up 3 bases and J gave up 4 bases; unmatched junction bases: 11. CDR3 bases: TGTGCCAGCAGCTCAACTTCCGGGACAGGAGGCTATGGCTACACCTTC. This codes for CASSSTSGTGGYGYTF.

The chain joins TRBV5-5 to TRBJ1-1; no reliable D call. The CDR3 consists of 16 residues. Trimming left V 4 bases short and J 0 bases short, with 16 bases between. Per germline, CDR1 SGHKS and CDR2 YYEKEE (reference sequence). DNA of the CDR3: TGTGCCAGCAGCCCCTTCTCTAGCCCCATGAACACTGAAGCTTTCTTT. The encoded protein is CASSPFSSPMNTEAFF.

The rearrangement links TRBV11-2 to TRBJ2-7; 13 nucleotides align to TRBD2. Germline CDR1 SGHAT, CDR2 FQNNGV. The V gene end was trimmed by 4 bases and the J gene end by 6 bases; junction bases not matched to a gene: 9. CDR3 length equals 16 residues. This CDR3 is CASSSTLAGGLSEQYF. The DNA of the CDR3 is TGTGCCAGCAGCTCTACACTAGCGGGGGGGCTCTCCGAGCAGTACTTC.

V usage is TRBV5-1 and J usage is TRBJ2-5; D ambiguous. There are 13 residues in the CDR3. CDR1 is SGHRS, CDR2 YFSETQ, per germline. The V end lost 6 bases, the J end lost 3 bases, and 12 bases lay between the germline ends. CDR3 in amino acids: CASTSPQEETQYF. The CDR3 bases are TGCGCCAGCACCTCCCCCCAAGAAGAGACCCAGTACTTC.

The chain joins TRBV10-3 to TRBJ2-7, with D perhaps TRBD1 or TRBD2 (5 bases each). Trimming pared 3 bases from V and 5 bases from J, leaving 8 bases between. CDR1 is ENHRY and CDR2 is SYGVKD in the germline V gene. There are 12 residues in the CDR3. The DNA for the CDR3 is TGTGCCATCAGTGAACGGGACGACGAGCAGTACTTC. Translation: CAISERDDEQYF.

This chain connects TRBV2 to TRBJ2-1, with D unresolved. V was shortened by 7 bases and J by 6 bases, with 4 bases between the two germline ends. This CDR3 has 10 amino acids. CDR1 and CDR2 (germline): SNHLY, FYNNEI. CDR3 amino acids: CASTLNEQFF. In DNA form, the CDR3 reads TGTGCCAGCACGCTCAATGAGCAGTTCTTC.

CDR3: CASSLPTYEQYF. The CDR3, as DNA: TGTGCCAGCAGTCTCCCGACCTACGAGCAGTACTTC. The V and J genes are TRBV28 and TRBJ2-7; no definite D call. The CDR3 sequence is 12 residues long. The ends were cut back, 5 bases at V and 2 bases at J, with 7 bases in the middle. CDR1 and CDR2 from the germline V gene are MDHEN and SYDVKM.

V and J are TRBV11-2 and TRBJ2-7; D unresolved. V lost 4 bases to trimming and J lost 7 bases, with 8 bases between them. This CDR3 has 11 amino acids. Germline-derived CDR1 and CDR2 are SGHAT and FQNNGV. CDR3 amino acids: CASSSRREQYF. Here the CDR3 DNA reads TGTGCCAGCAGCTCCCGCAGGGAGCAGTACTTC. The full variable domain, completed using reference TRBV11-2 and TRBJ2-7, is EAGVAQSPRYKIIEKRQSVAFWCNPISGHATLYWYQQILGQGPKLLIQFQNNGVVDDSQLPKDRFSAERLKGVDSTLKIQPAKLEDSAVYLCASSSRREQYFGPGTRLTVT.

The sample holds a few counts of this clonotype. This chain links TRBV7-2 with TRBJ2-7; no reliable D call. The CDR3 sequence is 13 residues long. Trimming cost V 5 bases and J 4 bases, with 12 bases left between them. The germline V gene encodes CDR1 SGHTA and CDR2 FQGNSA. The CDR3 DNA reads TGTGCCAGCAGCCCCCGGAACATTTACGAGCAGTACTTC. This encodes CASSPRNIYEQYF.

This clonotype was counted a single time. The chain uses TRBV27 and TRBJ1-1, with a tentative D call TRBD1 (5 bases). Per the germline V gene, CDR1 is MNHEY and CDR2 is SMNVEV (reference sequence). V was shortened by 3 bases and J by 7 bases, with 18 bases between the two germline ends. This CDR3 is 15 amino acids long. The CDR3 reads CASSLTEGAGGEAFF. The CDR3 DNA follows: TGTGCCAGCAGTTTGACTGAAGGGGCCGGGGGTGAAGCTTTCTTT.

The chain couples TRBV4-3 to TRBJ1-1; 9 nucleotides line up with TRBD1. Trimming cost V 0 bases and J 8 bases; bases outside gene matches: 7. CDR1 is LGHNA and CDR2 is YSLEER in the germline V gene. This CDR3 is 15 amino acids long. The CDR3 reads CASSQEQGAFSEAFF. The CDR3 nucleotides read TGCGCCAGCAGCCAAGAACAGGGGGCGTTTTCCGAAGCTTTCTTT.

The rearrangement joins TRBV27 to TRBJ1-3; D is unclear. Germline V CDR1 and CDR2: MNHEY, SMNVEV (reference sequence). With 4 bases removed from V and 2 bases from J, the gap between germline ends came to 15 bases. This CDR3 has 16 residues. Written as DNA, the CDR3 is TGTGCCAGCAGTTCCGGGCAGGCAAGGGCTGGAAACACCATATATTTT. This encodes CASSSGQARAGNTIYF.

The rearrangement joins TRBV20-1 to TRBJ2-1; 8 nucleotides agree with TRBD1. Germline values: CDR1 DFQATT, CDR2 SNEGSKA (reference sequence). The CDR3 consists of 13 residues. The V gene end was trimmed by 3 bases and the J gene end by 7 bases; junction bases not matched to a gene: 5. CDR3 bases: TGCAGTGCTAGTCCCTACAGGGGGAATGAGCAGTTCTTC. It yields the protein CSASPYRGNEQFF.

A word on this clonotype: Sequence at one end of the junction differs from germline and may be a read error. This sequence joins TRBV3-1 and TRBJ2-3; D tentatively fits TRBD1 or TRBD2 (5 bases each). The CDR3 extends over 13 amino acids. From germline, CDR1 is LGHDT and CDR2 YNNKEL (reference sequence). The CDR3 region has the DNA TGTGCCAGCAGCCTTAGTGGGGCCCTGGGGGTGAATTTT. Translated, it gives CASSLSGALGVNF.

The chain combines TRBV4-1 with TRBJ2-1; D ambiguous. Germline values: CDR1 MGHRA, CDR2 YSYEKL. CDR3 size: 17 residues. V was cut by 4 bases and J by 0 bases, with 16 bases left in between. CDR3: CASSPYGLALSYNEQFF. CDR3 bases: TGCGCCAGCAGCCCCTACGGCCTGGCCCTCTCCTACAATGAGCAGTTCTTC.

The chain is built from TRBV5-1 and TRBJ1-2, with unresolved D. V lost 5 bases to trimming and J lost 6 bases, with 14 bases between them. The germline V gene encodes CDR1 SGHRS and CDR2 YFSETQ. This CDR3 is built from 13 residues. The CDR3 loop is CASSAEGVDGYTF. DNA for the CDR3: TGCGCCAGCAGTGCGGAGGGAGTGGATGGCTACACCTTC.

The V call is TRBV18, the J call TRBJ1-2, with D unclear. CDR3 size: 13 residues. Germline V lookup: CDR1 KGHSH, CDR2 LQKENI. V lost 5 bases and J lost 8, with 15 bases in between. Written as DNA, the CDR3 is TGTGCCAGCTCATTACCGGGCCTTGGAGGCTACACCTTC. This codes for CASSLPGLGGYTF.

As DNA, the CDR3 is TGTGCCAGCAGCTTGGTGGTGTCTCCCGGGGCCAACGTCCTGACTTTC. Translation gives CASSLVVSPGANVLTF. The V and J genes are TRBV5-5 and TRBJ2-6; D gene uncertain. Germline CDR1 is SGHKS and CDR2 is YYEKEE (reference sequence). The CDR3 runs to 16 residues. V was shortened by 0 bases and J by 4 bases, with 11 bases between the two germline ends.

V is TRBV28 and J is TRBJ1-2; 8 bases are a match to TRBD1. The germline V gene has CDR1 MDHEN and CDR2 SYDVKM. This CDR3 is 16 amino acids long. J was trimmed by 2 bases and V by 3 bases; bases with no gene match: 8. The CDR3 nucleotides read TGTGCCAGCAGTTTTCCAATCGGACAGGGCAACTATGGCTACACCTTC. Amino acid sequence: CASSFPIGQGNYGYTF.

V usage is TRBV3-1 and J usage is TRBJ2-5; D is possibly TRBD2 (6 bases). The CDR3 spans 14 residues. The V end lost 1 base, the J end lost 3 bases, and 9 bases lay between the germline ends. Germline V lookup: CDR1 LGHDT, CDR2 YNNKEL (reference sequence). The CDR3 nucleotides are TGTGCCAGCAGCCAAGGTTGGGGGGAAGAGACCCAGTACTTC. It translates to CASSQGWGEETQYF.